This T cell receptor beta chain came from a study of blood T cells in healthy people across ages. Study results and limitations: In long-lived donors, naive CD4+ cell counts and diversity exceeded those of aged donors. With age, beta diversity per million T cells declined roughly linearly, significantly by approximately 40.

The total RNA that was extracted per sample amounted to at least 5 micrograms. This clonotype was observed a handful of times. Its matching antigen is unknown. The CDR3 is 17 residues long. V lost 3 bases and J lost 1, with 20 bases in between. CDR1 is DFQATT and CDR2 is SNEGSKA in the germline V gene (reference sequence). Next came a second PCR, run for 7 to 11 cycles, which used a sample-barcoded 5' primer along with a J-beta primer mix. Each cDNA was tagged by a template-switch adaptor containing 12 random nucleotides. TCRdb reprocessed the 5' RACE reads via MiXCR and lists one record per CDR3 protein. The sample contains 550,000 to 700,000 distinct CDR3 sequences, 25% to 30% of which appear only once.

Input material: blood. This TCR was sampled from a woman aged 70 to 79 in good health. The chain is built from TRBV20-1 and TRBJ2-3; the D gene could be TRBD1 or TRBD2 (5 bases each). CDR3 sequence reads: CSASGKGTYSRTDTQYF. As DNA, the CDR3 is TGCAGTGCTAGTGGAAAAGGGACCTACTCTCGCACAGATACGCAGTATTTT.